These T cell receptor beta chains were read from a single sample in a study of blood T cell repertoires in COVID-19. The assay was immunoSEQ multiplex PCR, and TCRdb's table has in-frame clones only and misses some. The sample yields fewer than 450,000 clones, about 91% seen once. The sample taken for sequencing was peripheral blood. The receptors were sampled from a woman aged 45-65 years with COVID-19, enrolled during active disease. The CDR3 runs from the conserved cysteine through the conserved F or W. A D gene is named only where the DNA matches it firmly. Clone size is given for some rows only: seen once, a few or many times, or a class if the clone is expanded.

CDR3aa	CDR3nt	abundance	d_gene	j_gene	v_gene
CASSLWTGEGYTF	TGTGCCAGCAGTTTATGGACAGGCGAAGGCTACACCTTC	.	TRBD1	TRBJ1-2	TRBV27
CASSGSSGGAYGNTIYF	TGTGCCAGCAGCGGATCATCAGGGGGCGCATATGGAAACACCATATATTTT	.	TRBD1	TRBJ1-3	TRBV9
CASSPKPTGTQQDTQYF	TGTGCCAGCAGCCCGAAGCCGACCGGGACTCAACAAGATACGCAGTATTTT	.	.	TRBJ2-3	TRBV7-3
CASSTRTGKGGGYTF	TGTGCCAGCAGTACCCGGACAGGGAAAGGGGGTGGCTACACCTTC	.	TRBD1	TRBJ1-2	TRBV6-5
CASSEYRVSYNEQFF	TGTGCCAGCAGTGAATACAGGGTCTCCTACAATGAGCAGTTCTTC	.	.	TRBJ2-1	TRBV2
CASSSGGLAIF	TGTGCCAGCAGTTCGGGGGGTCTCGCAATCTTT	.	.	TRBJ1-6	TRBV6-5
CASSLNRGDEKLFF	TGTGCCAGCAGCTTAAACAGGGGGGATGAAAAACTGTTTTTT	.	TRBD1	TRBJ1-4	TRBV7-2
CASTPKDFTNTGELFF	TGCGCCAGCACCCCGAAGGACTTTACGAACACCGGGGAGCTGTTTTTT	.	.	TRBJ2-2	TRBV5-1
CASSSRPGTDSYNSPLHF	TGCGCCAGCAGCTCCCGACCCGGGACAGATTCCTATAATTCACCCCTCCACTTT	.	TRBD1	TRBJ1-6	TRBV5-1
CASSLEGRGGTDTQYF	TGTGCCAGCAGCTTAGAGGGGCGCGGGGGGACAGATACGCAGTATTTT	.	TRBD2	TRBJ2-3	TRBV7-2
CASNSGGGSGELFF	TGTGCCAGCAACAGCGGGGGGGGATCCGGGGAGCTGTTTTTT	.	TRBD2	TRBJ2-2	TRBV2
CASSLVGTDIQETQYF	TGCGCCAGCAGCTTGGTAGGGACTGATATACAAGAGACCCAGTACTTC	.	.	TRBJ2-5	TRBV5-1
CASSPDRAGYTF	TGTGCCAGCAGCCCGGACAGGGCCGGCTACACCTTC	.	TRBD1	TRBJ1-2	TRBV3-1/TRBV3-2
CASSGGTGGQPQHF	TGTGCCAGCAGCGGAGGGACAGGGGGTCAGCCCCAGCATTTT	.	TRBD1	TRBJ1-5	TRBV9
CATSRVDEQFF	TGTGCCACCAGTCGAGTGGATGAGCAGTTCTTC	.	.	TRBJ2-1	TRBV24-1
CASSATVVPWGNTIYF	TGTGCCAGCAGCGCCACAGTTGTACCCTGGGGAAACACCATATATTTT	once	.	TRBJ1-3	TRBV7-2
CASRSGGQPQHF	TGTGCCAGTAGGTCCGGGGGTCAGCCCCAGCATTTT	.	.	TRBJ1-5	TRBV19
CASSLGGGARGGELFF	TGTGCCAGCAGCTTAGGCGGGGGGGCCCGAGGCGGGGAGCTGTTTTTT	.	TRBD2	TRBJ2-2	TRBV7-7
CASSLGQGGYGYTF	TGCGCCAGCAGCTTGGGTCAGGGAGGCTATGGCTACACCTTC	.	.	TRBJ1-2	TRBV5-1
CASSPAAVDEKLFF	TGTGCCAGCAGCCCAGCCGCGGTCGATGAAAAACTGTTTTTT	.	.	TRBJ1-4	TRBV9
CASSQASSLSLYGYTF	TGTGCCAGCAGCCAAGCCAGTTCCCTGTCCCTTTATGGCTACACCTTC	.	.	TRBJ1-2	TRBV3-1/TRBV3-2
CASSPYAATEAFF	TGTGCCAGCAGCCCGTATGCGGCCACTGAAGCTTTCTTT	.	.	TRBJ1-1	TRBV3-1/TRBV3-2
CASRDRGGYGYTF	TGTGCCAGCAGGGACAGGGGGGGCTATGGCTACACCTTC	.	TRBD1	TRBJ1-2	TRBV6-5
CASRRVQGRAFF	TGTGCCAGCAGGAGAGTACAGGGGCGAGCTTTCTTT	.	TRBD1	TRBJ1-1	TRBV3-1/TRBV3-2